This section outlines one T cell receptor (beta chain) sequence together with its context. A read error may be the cause here, since a much bigger clone is one base away. Each CDR3 protein gets one entry after TCRdb re-called the 5' RACE reads with MiXCR. The sample includes more than 25,000 distinct CDR3 sequences, roughly 12% of them seen just once. The data derive from a study of neurological immune-mediated disorders. V lost 7 bases and J lost 7, with 16 bases in between. The CDR3 is made up of 12 amino acids. From germline, CDR1 is SQVTM and CDR2 ANQGSEA. The sequence derives from a woman aged 60 to 75 in good health. V is TRBV29-1 and J is TRBJ1-2, with D hard to call. Sequenced input: PBMCs. For the CDR3, the DNA is TGCAGCGCCGCCGCCCAGCGCATTGGCTACACCTTC. This translates into CSAAAQRIGYTF.